This T cell receptor (beta chain) was sequenced during a study of cytomegalovirus exposure and HLA in healthy donors. The primer mix had 60 Vbeta and 13 Jbeta primers. Only in-frame clones appear in the TCRdb table, and some are missing; sequencing was by immunoSEQ multiplex PCR. The top ten clones hold more than 2% of a sample with under 150,000 clones, 84% of them seen once. Study findings and constraints: It was reported that TCR beta sequences correctly inferred the HLA-A and HLA-B alleles for most subjects.

This clone was observed a handful of times. Its antigen is unidentified. The V gene lost 8 bases and the J gene lost 2 bases, with 13 bases spanning the gap. The CDR3 totals 13 residues. The V gene's germline CDR1 is SNHLY and CDR2 FYNNEI. This clonotype was obtained from a boy under 10 years old in good health and CMV-seronegative. The sequenced sample consisted of PBMCs. This chain links TRBV2 with TRBJ2-7, with TRBD2 as a possible D gene (5 bases). The CDR3, as DNA: TGTGCCAGCTGTCTAGCTTTCCCCTACGAGCAGTACTTC. Encoded protein: CASCLAFPYEQYF.